Detailed here is one TCR beta chain. Its antigen specificity is not known. Base quality data are lacking; no much larger clone is found one base away. TCRbeta CDR3 regions were amplified from genomic DNA by means of the immunoSEQ Assay, a bias-controlled multiplex PCR. Turning to the authors' computational methods: The number of nucleated cells in each sample was estimated by amplification of reference gene primers within the assay. To quantify the absolute abundance of each unique TCRbeta CDR3 rearrangement, sequence reads were collapsed and filtered. For each sample, productive Simpson clonality was calculated as the square root of Simpson's diversity index over productive rearrangements. The table comes from immuneACCESS by way of TCRdb, which keeps in-frame sequences with V and J called. Part of the clones is missing from these tables; in studies checked, under half for an unresolved V gene and the rest for unknown reasons. The D gene and trimming were derived from the DNA, and the V and J assignments and clone size from that table. This sample has hundreds of thousands of clones in its table, and approximately 82% of those were observed once. The ten largest clones add up to 1.5% to 2% of the sample.

Each collaborating institution followed its own protocols to collect whole blood in K2EDTA tubes. For TCRbeta analysis, collaborator samples were shipped as frozen whole blood, as isolated PBMCs, or as DNA extracted from either sample type. Trimming leaves V shorter by 6 bases and J shorter by 4 bases, with the junction holding 2 bases beyond the gene matches. CDR1 and CDR2 are read off the germline V gene as LGHNA and YNFKEQ. The cysteine opens and the phenylalanine closes a CDR3 of 13 amino acids. Solely the CDR3 DNA is kept, with 39 bases framed from the first base. This entry is derived from a study of blood T cell repertoires in COVID-19 (TCRdb year 2020). Regarding the complete study: Samples covering the acute and convalescent phases of COVID-19 were provided by collaborators in the United States, Italy and Spain. The prospective study material was composed of cDNA or gDNA derived from T cells, B-cell-depleted T cells, or PBMCs. Subjects who had been exposed to COVID-19, were actively infected with it, or had recovered from it provided the deeply sampled blood TCRbeta repertoires that made up the dataset. The repertoires were released in a freely available public database intended as a resource for research on the immune response to SARS-CoV-2. The samples were drawn from two sources: the first 160 participants of the ongoing ImmuneRACE study, and fewer than 1,500 subjects contributed by 6 global collaborators. The sample metadata nearly always contained a de-identified subject ID, COVID-19 status, age in years and sex. Where HLA class I and class II types were available, the types were taken from metadata supplied by the sample provider, not from assay-based typing.

Broad study findings and their caveats: Clinical and demographic metadata were provided uncurated, with the amount varying by source and participant.

This clonotype originated in a woman of 80 years or more with acute or convalescent COVID-19. The V and J segments used are TRBV4-2 and TRBJ1-1; TRBD1 matches 10 bases in the middle. Sequencing was done on a sample of peripheral blood. The nucleotide sequence is TGTGCCAGCAGTTGGACAGGGGGCACTGAAGCTTTCTTT. The encoded protein is CASSWTGGTEAFF.